This section outlines one TCR beta chain sequence together with its context. This sample stems from a study of blood T cell repertoires in COVID-19. Study-wide context: Samples came from the United States, Italy and Spain, spanning acute and convalescent COVID-19.

In the source study's methods: Amplification with reference gene primers provided the estimates of nucleated cell counts. The assay was immunoSEQ multiplex PCR, and TCRdb's table has in-frame clones only and misses some. The V and J calls and clone size were taken over from that table, and D and trimming were inferred from the DNA. The repertoire includes a few hundred thousand clones, around 87% of them detected once, and 3% sits in the top ten. J gave up 1 base and V 2 bases, and 1 base lay outside the gene matches. Germline-derived CDR1 and CDR2 are SGDLS and YYNGEE. The CDR3 totals 14 residues. The clonotype originates from a human donor in a cohort sampled during active COVID-19. What was sequenced was peripheral blood. The gene calls are TRBV9 and TRBJ1-1; 8 bases are shared with TRBD1. CDR3 bases: TGTGCCAGCAGCGTGGACAGGGAGAACACTGAAGCTTTCTTT. This sequence encodes CASSVDRENTEAFF.